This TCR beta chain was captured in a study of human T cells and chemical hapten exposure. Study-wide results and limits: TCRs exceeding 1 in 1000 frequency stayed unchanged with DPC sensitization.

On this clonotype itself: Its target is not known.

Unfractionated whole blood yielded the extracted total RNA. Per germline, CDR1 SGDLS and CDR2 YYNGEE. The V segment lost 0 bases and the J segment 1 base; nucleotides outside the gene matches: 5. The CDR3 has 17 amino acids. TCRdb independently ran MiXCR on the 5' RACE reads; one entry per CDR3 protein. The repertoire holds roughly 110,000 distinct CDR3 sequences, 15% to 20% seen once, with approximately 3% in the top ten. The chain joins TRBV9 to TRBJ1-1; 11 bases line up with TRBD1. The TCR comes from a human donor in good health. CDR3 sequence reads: CASSVGRTGGWNTEAFF. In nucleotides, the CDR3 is TGTGCCAGCAGCGTAGGGAGGACAGGGGGCTGGAACACTGAAGCTTTCTTT.